These 3 T cell receptor beta chains share one sample of origin, sequenced in a study of OX40 agonist ivuxolimab in advanced cancers. Sequencing used immunoSEQ multiplex PCR; TCRdb keeps in-frame clones, though not all of them. The data contain 55,000 to 90,000 clones, about 90% of them singletons. Specimen: CD4+ or CD8+ T cells sorted from blood, collected in a trial of the OX40 agonist ivuxolimab. These receptors were obtained from an adult with an advanced solid tumor such as melanoma, head and neck, liver or kidney cancer.

J is TRBJ2-3 and V is TRBV28, with D possibly TRBD2 on 5 matching bases. Germline V gene data show CDR1 as MDHEN and CDR2 as SYDVKM. V shed 1 base and J shed 4 bases, with 6 bases lying between them. The CDR3 has 13 amino acids. CDR3 in amino acids: CASSLSLADTQYF. In nucleotides, the CDR3 is TGTGCCAGCAGTTTATCACTAGCAGATACGCAGTATTTT.

This clone has just one count. The chain couples TRBV2 to TRBJ2-1; TRBD1 is a possible D gene (6 bases). Trimming pared 11 bases from V and 9 bases from J, leaving 14 bases between. The CDR3 length is 11 residues. The germline CDR1 and CDR2 sequences are SNHLY and FYNNEI. CDR3 in DNA: TGTGCCGGAGGACAGTACGTTGAGCAGTTCTTC. Amino acid sequence: CAGGQYVEQFF.

The chain is built from TRBV28 and TRBJ1-2; D not certain. Germline-derived CDR1 and CDR2 are MDHEN and SYDVKM. The V and J ends lost 2 bases and 6 bases respectively, with 7 bases between them. This CDR3 contains 12 residues. CDR3 nucleotides: TGTGCCAGCAGTTTAAGGGTTGATGGCTACACCTTC. Residues: CASSLRVDGYTF.